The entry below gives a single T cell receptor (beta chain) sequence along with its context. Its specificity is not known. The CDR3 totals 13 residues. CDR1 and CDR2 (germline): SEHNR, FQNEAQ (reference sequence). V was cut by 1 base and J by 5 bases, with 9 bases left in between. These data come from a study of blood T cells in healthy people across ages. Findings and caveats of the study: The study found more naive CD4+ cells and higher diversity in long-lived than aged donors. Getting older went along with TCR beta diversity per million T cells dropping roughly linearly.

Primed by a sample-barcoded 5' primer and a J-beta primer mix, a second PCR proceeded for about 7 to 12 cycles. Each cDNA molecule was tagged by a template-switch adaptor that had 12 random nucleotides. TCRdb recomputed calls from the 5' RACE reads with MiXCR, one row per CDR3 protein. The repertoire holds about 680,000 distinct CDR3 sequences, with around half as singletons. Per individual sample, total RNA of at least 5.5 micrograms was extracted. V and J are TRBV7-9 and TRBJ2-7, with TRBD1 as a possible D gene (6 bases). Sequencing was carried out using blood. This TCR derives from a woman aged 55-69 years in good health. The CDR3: CASSLGPGDEQYF. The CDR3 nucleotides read TGTGCCAGCAGCTTAGGCCCAGGGGACGAGCAGTACTTC.